The present TCR beta chain was sequenced within a study of T cells in Graves' hyperthyroidism and ophthalmopathy. Amplified regions were TCR beta CDR3 sequences from RNA transcripts. First-round RT-PCR of the TCR CDR3 relied on the HTBI primer set. TCRdb redid the calling of the multiplex PCR reads with MiXCR, one entry per CDR3 protein. Here the sample spans about 49,000 distinct CDR3 sequences, roughly 51% being singletons. The CDR3 length equals 19 residues, ends included. Germline assignment: CDR1 SGHTA and CDR2 FQGNSA. Study-wide findings and caveats: Blood samples included most of the expanded thyroid clonotypes exceeding 0.001. Ophthalmopathy was told apart from stable hyperthyroidism by a 13 V-J model.

Points on this clonotype: Its antigen remains unknown. It is unclear where the CDR3 begins or ends on the DNA, so no DNA is shown, and the CDR3 is as TCRdb lists it.

Diagnosis of hyperthyroidism was new in patients aged 18 to 65, and its duration was under 2 months. The receptor's source is a man younger than 35 with Graves' hyperthyroidism. The rearrangement joins TRBV7-2 to TRBJ1-2; TRBD1, the D gene given by the table, was not confirmed from the DNA. Sequencing input: peripheral blood or thyroid tissue (not recorded which). CDR3 in amino acids: CASSFYICSAPPGRDGYTF.